Listed here are 21 T cell receptor beta chains from one sample, sequenced in a study of persistence of HIV-infected CD4 T cells. Cells were stimulated nonspecifically with anti-CD3/anti-CD28 magnetic beads. Responding CD4+ T cells were sorted by upregulation of both CD40 ligand and CD69. Sequencing used immunoSEQ version 4 in survey mode. Repertoires were generated with immunoSEQ multiplex PCR, while TCRdb's copy carries only in-frame clones and drops some. The profile shows tens of thousands of clones, 88% of them singletons. For these TCRs, the target antigens are not known. Here the sequenced sample was CD4+ T cells sorted from PBMCs after approximately 19-hour stimulation, taken from a patient who received antiretroviral therapy. These receptors originate from an adult woman with HIV who was CMV-seropositive.

The chain couples TRBV19 to TRBJ1-1, with TRBD1 matching over 7 bases. The CDR3 has 15 amino acids. V was clipped by 4 bases and J by 1 base; unmatched bases: 6. Germline CDR1 and CDR2: LNHDA and SQIVND (reference sequence). CDR3 region: CASSTGTAPNTEAFF. CDR3 coding DNA: TGTGCCAGTAGTACGGGGACAGCACCGAACACTGAAGCTTTCTTT.

This clone has a single count. The chain employs TRBV6-1 and TRBJ2-1; 8 bases agree with TRBD1. V trimming: 2 bases; J trimming: 0 bases; junction bases outside the gene matches: 3. This CDR3 comprises 16 residues. In germline, CDR1 is MNHNS, CDR2 SASEGT. This CDR3 reads CASSETDRASYNEQFF. DNA of the CDR3: TGTGCCAGCAGTGAAACGGACAGGGCCTCCTACAATGAGCAGTTCTTC.

The chain recombines TRBV27 with TRBJ1-2; 8 nucleotides agree with TRBD1. This CDR3 region has 14 residues. CDR1 and CDR2 from the germline V gene are MNHEY and SMNVEV (reference sequence). V gave up 6 bases and J gave up 4 bases; unmatched junction bases: 7. The CDR3 protein is CASRPGGRGYGYTF. As DNA, the CDR3 is TGTGCCAGCAGGCCAGGGGGCCGGGGCTATGGCTACACCTTC.

V and J are TRBV10-1 and TRBJ1-1; 8 positions match TRBD1. The CDR3 spans 15 residues. J gave up 6 bases and V 3 bases, and 9 bases lay outside the gene matches. Germline V CDR1 and CDR2: WNHNN, SYGVQD (reference sequence). Written as DNA, the CDR3 is TGCGCCAGCAGTGACTCTATCCGGACAGGGCCTGAAGCTTTCTTT. This codes for CASSDSIRTGPEAFF.

This clone was seen a single time. The V call is TRBV5-1, the J call TRBJ1-1; no clear D. The CDR3 covers 14 residues. V shed 3 bases and J shed 6 bases, with 15 bases lying between them. CDR1 is SGHRS and CDR2 is YFSETQ in the germline V gene. The CDR3 spells CASSSDFTGSEAFF. In DNA, the CDR3 is TGCGCCAGCAGCTCTGACTTTACTGGGTCTGAAGCTTTCTTT.

The chain recombines TRBV3-1 (or the pseudogene TRBV3-2) with TRBJ2-1; weak D call: TRBD1 (5 bases). This CDR3 contains 14 residues. Germline V gene sequence: CDR1 LGHDT, CDR2 YNNKEL (reference sequence). V gave up 3 bases and J gave up 8 bases, with 14 bases separating them. CDR3 residues: CASSHRQLQDEQFF. The CDR3 DNA reads as TGTGCCAGCAGCCATCGACAGCTCCAAGATGAGCAGTTCTTC.

The chain has TRBV5-6 and TRBJ2-5; D is undetermined. V lost 0 bases and J lost 1, with 7 bases in between. Germline V gene data show CDR1 as SGHDT and CDR2 as YYEEEE. There are 14 residues in the CDR3. The CDR3 loop reads CASSLGWTQETQYF. CDR3 sequence (DNA): TGTGCCAGCAGCTTGGGATGGACCCAAGAGACCCAGTACTTC.

V and J are TRBV7-8 and TRBJ2-5; D is uncertain. The CDR3 loop spans 15 amino acids. The V gene's germline CDR1 is SGHVS and CDR2 FQNEAQ. The V end lost 1 base, the J end lost 3 bases, and 12 bases lay between the germline ends. The CDR3 reads CASSLVGRSEETQYF. CDR3 bases: TGTGCCAGCAGCTTAGTCGGCAGGTCAGAAGAGACCCAGTACTTC. The whole variable domain, remainder taken from reference TRBV7-8 and TRBJ2-5, is GAGVSQSPRYKVAKRGQDVALRCDPISGHVSLFWYQQALGQGPEFLTYFQNEAQLDKSGLPSDRFFAERPEGSVSTLKIQRTQQEDSAVYLCASSLVGRSEETQYFGPGTRLLVL.

The chain carries TRBV6-5 and TRBJ2-1, with 7 bases aligning to TRBD2. The V gene end was trimmed by 7 bases and the J gene end by 1 base; junction bases not matched to a gene: 4. The CDR3 covers 14 residues. Germline CDR1 MNHEY, CDR2 SVGAGI. DNA for the CDR3: TGTGCCAGCATACCGGGGGGATCCTACAATGAGCAGTTCTTC. Protein product: CASIPGGSYNEQFF.

This clone was counted a single time. The chain links TRBV4-1 to TRBJ1-5; maybe TRBD1 (5 bases). The CDR3 length is 16 residues. V lost 0 bases and J lost 1, with 10 bases in between. Germline V gene sequence: CDR1 MGHRA, CDR2 YSYEKL. The chain's CDR3 is CASSQDPGISNQPQHF. Here the CDR3 DNA reads TGCGCCAGCAGCCAAGATCCAGGGATCAGCAATCAGCCCCAGCATTTT.

The chain is built from TRBV6-1 and TRBJ2-3; TRBD2 matches at 11 bases. Per germline, CDR1 MNHNS and CDR2 SASEGT. The CDR3 contains 16 residues. V lost 4 bases and J lost 1; bases outside the gene matches: 4. The CDR3 nucleotides read TGTGCCAGCAGTGGCAAGACTAGCGGGGGCACAGATACGCAGTATTTT. Translated: CASSGKTSGGTDTQYF.

This chain joins TRBV9 and TRBJ2-2; D is unresolved. V lost 0 bases and J lost 6, with 9 bases in between. This CDR3 is 14 amino acids long. Germline CDR1 is SGDLS and CDR2 is YYNGEE. CDR3 nucleotides: TGTGCCAGCAGCGTAGTGGAAGAGGCCGGGGAGCTGTTTTTT. It translates to CASSVVEEAGELFF.

V usage is TRBV25-1 and J usage is TRBJ1-2, with a possible D match to TRBD1 (6 bases). The CDR3 extends over 14 amino acids. Trimming took off 2 bases at V and 7 bases at J, with 14 bases between the two ends. Germline V gene lookup returns CDR1 MGHDK and CDR2 SYGVNS. The CDR3 sequence: CASSERGAYGGYTF. CDR3 DNA: TGTGCCAGCAGTGAAAGGGGGGCTTACGGTGGCTACACCTTC.

The chain couples TRBV7-7 to TRBJ2-2; 12 nucleotides match TRBD2. Germline assignment: CDR1 SSHAT and CDR2 FNYEAQ (reference sequence). CDR3 length: 16 residues. The trim removed 5 bases at V and 1 base at J, leaving 2 bases unmatched. The CDR3 DNA reads TGTGCCAGCAGCAGGGGACTAGCGGGGAACACCGGGGAGCTGTTTTTT. Its protein is CASSRGLAGNTGELFF.

The chain uses TRBV3-1 (or the pseudogene TRBV3-2) and TRBJ2-5, with 9 nucleotides matching TRBD1. J was trimmed by 5 bases and V by 4 bases; bases with no gene match: 11. Germline CDR1 reads LGHDT; CDR2 reads YNNKEL (reference sequence). The CDR3 runs to 16 residues. The CDR3 here is CASSRQGDPPWETQYF. As DNA, the CDR3 is TGTGCCAGCAGCCGACAGGGGGACCCCCCTTGGGAGACCCAGTACTTC.

This rearrangement joins TRBV5-4 to TRBJ1-3; tentatively, D is TRBD1 (6 bases). Trimming stripped 4 bases from V and 2 bases from J, with 16 bases between. Germline CDR1 reads SGHNT; CDR2 reads YYREEE (reference sequence). This CDR3 region has 16 residues. The CDR3 DNA follows: TGTGCCAGCAGCCGTGGGGGGCCGGGAGCTGGAAACACCATATATTTT. This sequence encodes CASSRGGPGAGNTIYF.

The V and J genes are TRBV5-1 and TRBJ1-1; a weak D match, TRBD1 (5 bases). The CDR3 is 13 residues long. Per the germline V gene, CDR1 is SGHRS and CDR2 is YFSETQ. V was shortened by 2 bases and J by 4 bases, with 9 bases between the two germline ends. The CDR3 coding sequence is TGCGCCAGCAGCTTCCGGGGGGGCACTGAAGCTTTCTTT. Protein product: CASSFRGGTEAFF.

There are a few counts of this clone. Mismatch with germline at one junction end may stem from a read error. The rearrangement links TRBV9 to TRBJ2-2; D is undetermined. The CDR3 loop spans 15 amino acids. Germline-derived CDR1 and CDR2 are SGDLS and YYNGEE. The CDR3 reads CASSAPRGNTRELFF. DNA for the CDR3: TGTGCCAGCAGCGCCCCACGAGGCAACACCCGGGAGCTGTTTTTT. Variable domain in full (rest from reference TRBV9 and TRBJ2-2): DSGVTQTPKHLITATGQRVTLRCSPRSGDLSVYWYQQSLDQGLQFLIQYYNGEERAKGNILERFSAQQFPDLHSELNLSSLELGDSALYFCASSAPRGNTRELFFGEGSRLTVL.

This clone was seen once. This chain uses TRBV24-1 with TRBJ1-3; D might be TRBD1 (5 bases). V lost 9 bases, J lost 1 base, and 9 bases lay in between. The CDR3 sequence is 13 residues long. Germline V gives CDR1 KGHDR, CDR2 SFDVKD. The CDR3 sequence: CATGGGSGNTIYF. DNA of the CDR3: TGTGCCACCGGGGGGGGGTCTGGAAACACCATATATTTT.

The J gene is TRBJ2-1, the V gene TRBV5-1; tentatively, D is TRBD1 (5 bases). This CDR3 has 16 amino acids. The V gene lost 1 base and the J gene lost 6 bases, with 17 bases spanning the gap. Per the germline V gene, CDR1 is SGHRS and CDR2 is YFSETQ. This CDR3 is CASSLITGPASNEQFF. The CDR3 DNA reads as TGCGCCAGCAGCTTGATCACAGGCCCTGCCTCCAATGAGCAGTTCTTC.

The gene calls are TRBV2 and TRBJ1-5; D is possibly TRBD1 (5 bases). Germline CDR1 SNHLY, CDR2 FYNNEI. V was pared by 5 bases and J by 11 bases, with 22 bases between. The CDR3 has 15 amino acids. Written as DNA, the CDR3 is TGTGCCAGCAGTTTACCGGGACGGAGGTCGGGTGCCCAGCATTTT. This sequence encodes CASSLPGRRSGAQHF.